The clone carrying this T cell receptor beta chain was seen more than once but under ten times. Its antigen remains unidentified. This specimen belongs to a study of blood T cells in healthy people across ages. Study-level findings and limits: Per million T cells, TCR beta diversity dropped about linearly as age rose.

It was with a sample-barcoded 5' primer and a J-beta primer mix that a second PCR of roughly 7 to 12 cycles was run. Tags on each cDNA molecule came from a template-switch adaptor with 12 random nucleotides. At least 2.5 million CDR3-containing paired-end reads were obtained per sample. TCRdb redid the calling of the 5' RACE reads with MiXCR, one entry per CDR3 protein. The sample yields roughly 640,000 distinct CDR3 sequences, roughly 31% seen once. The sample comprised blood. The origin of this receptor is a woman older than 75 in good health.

CDR3 amino acids: CAIGPSGASGELFF. As DNA, the CDR3 is TGTGCCATCGGCCCTAGCGGGGCCTCCGGGGAGCTGTTTTTT. V is TRBV10-3 and J is TRBJ2-2, with 9 bases matching TRBD2. Germline V gene data show CDR1 as ENHRY and CDR2 as SYGVKD. The CDR3 contains 14 residues. After removal of 8 bases from V and 6 bases from J, the junction contained 7 bases not matched to a gene.